A single sample is the source of the 32 T cell receptor beta chains below, sequenced in a study of T cell responses to AZD1222 COVID-19 vaccine. The repertoire was sequenced with immunoSEQ multiplex PCR; TCRdb's copy has only in-frame clones and lacks some. The profile shows approximately 110,000 clones, around 94% of them singletons. Specimen: peripheral blood, collected on day 0 of AZD1222 vaccination. These TCRs come from an adult in good health.

The CDR3 region is CASSRRTGGEAFF. The CDR3 DNA reads as TGCGCCAGCAGCCGCCGGACAGGGGGTGAAGCTTTCTTT. This rearrangement joins TRBV4-1 to TRBJ1-1, with 10 positions matching TRBD1. Germline V gene data show CDR1 as MGHRA and CDR2 as YSYEKL. CDR3 size: 13 residues. V shed 4 bases and J 7 bases; nucleotides not matched to a gene: 3.

This sequence joins TRBV3-1 (or the pseudogene TRBV3-2) and TRBJ1-5, with 8 bases matching TRBD1. V was clipped by 6 bases and J by 5 bases; unmatched bases: 6. Germline V gene data show CDR1 as LGHDT and CDR2 as YNNKEL (reference sequence). This CDR3 comprises 14 residues. DNA for the CDR3: TGTGCCAGCAGTTACGGACAGGGACATCAGCCCCAGCATTTT. Amino acids: CASSYGQGHQPQHF.

J is TRBJ1-2 and V is TRBV2, with D perhaps TRBD1 (6 bases). Germline lookup yields CDR1 SNHLY and CDR2 FYNNEI. V lost 9 bases to trimming and J lost 4 bases, with 12 bases between them. The CDR3 covers 12 residues. The CDR3 DNA is TGTGCCAGTAGGCCAGGGGCCTATGGCTACACCTTC. It translates to CASRPGAYGYTF.

The chain joins TRBV5-5 to TRBJ2-7; D not certain. CDR1 is SGHKS and CDR2 is YYEKEE in the germline V gene (reference sequence). Trimming pared 6 bases from V and 3 bases from J, leaving 16 bases between. The CDR3 covers 14 residues. The CDR3 is CASNVGNRNYEQYF. Here the CDR3 DNA reads TGTGCCAGCAACGTAGGGAACAGAAACTACGAGCAGTACTTC.

The chain combines TRBV5-6 with TRBJ2-4; the D is unclear. The CDR3 runs 16 residues. Trimming cost V 6 bases and J 0 bases, with 16 bases left between them. Germline V lookup: CDR1 SGHDT, CDR2 YYEEEE. The CDR3 nucleotides are TGTGCCAGCAACGACGCTCGAGACCTAGCCAAAAACATTCAGTACTTC. Encoded protein: CASNDARDLAKNIQYF.

V usage is TRBV2 and J usage is TRBJ2-5, with 8 bases identical to TRBD1. Germline CDR1 and CDR2: SNHLY and FYNNEI. The V segment lost 10 bases and the J segment 5 bases; nucleotides outside the gene matches: 9. There are 13 residues in the CDR3. CDR3 nucleotides: TGTGCCACCCGGACAGGGACGGGGGAGACCCAGTACTTC. Protein product: CATRTGTGETQYF.

This chain joins TRBV18 and TRBJ2-2; D perhaps matches TRBD2 (5 bases). The V gene lost 3 bases and the J gene lost 5 bases, with 16 bases spanning the gap. From germline, CDR1 is KGHSH and CDR2 LQKENI. This CDR3 is built from 16 residues. The CDR3 sequence is CASSPPGLPGTGELFF. The CDR3 DNA is TGTGCCAGCTCACCCCCTGGTTTGCCGGGAACCGGGGAGCTGTTTTTT.

The CDR3 region has the DNA TGTGCCAGCAGCTCTGGGATCACAGGGGGCAGCTCACCCCTCCACTTT. It translates to CASSSGITGGSSPLHF. The chain recombines TRBV5-6 with TRBJ1-6; TRBD1 aligns across 9 bases. This CDR3 spans 16 amino acids. Germline assignment: CDR1 SGHDT and CDR2 YYEEEE. Unmatched junction bases numbered 11, after V lost 3 bases and J lost 10 bases.

J is TRBJ1-6 and V is TRBV9; D remains ambiguous. The V gene's germline CDR1 is SGDLS and CDR2 YYNGEE. V lost 1 base to trimming and J lost 9 bases, with 8 bases between them. The CDR3 has 13 residues. The chain's CDR3 is CASSVKEGSPLHF. The CDR3 DNA reads TGTGCCAGCAGCGTAAAGGAGGGTTCACCCCTCCACTTT.

The genes are TRBV6-5 and TRBJ1-1; D gene unclear. The CDR3 contains 12 residues. Germline CDR1 reads MNHEY; CDR2 reads SVGAGI. The ends were cut back, 7 bases at V and 5 bases at J, with 11 bases in the middle. The CDR3 region has the DNA TGTGCCAGCACCCTTACGGGGACTGAAGCTTTCTTT. This codes for CASTLTGTEAFF.

This clone showed up just once. Germline is not matched at one junction end, which may reflect a read error. In nucleotides, the CDR3 is TGTGCCAGCACCTTACGAGGATATGGCTACACCTTC. Translation: CASTLRGYGYTF. The chain is built from TRBV7-9 and TRBJ1-2, with unresolved D. The CDR3 covers 12 residues. Per the germline V gene, CDR1 is SEHNR and CDR2 is FQNEAQ (reference sequence).

The V and J genes are TRBV7-9 and TRBJ2-2; 7 bases line up with TRBD1. Germline V gene lookup returns CDR1 SEHNR and CDR2 FQNEAQ (reference sequence). CDR3 length: 14 amino acids. The J segment lost 6 bases and the V segment lost 2 bases, leaving 3 bases of the junction unmatched. This CDR3 reads CASSLTTGSGELFF. The CDR3 DNA reads as TGTGCCAGCAGCTTAACGACAGGGTCCGGGGAGCTGTTTTTT.

This clone was seen a single time. This chain links TRBV18 with TRBJ1-4; D gene ambiguous. The CDR3 runs 18 residues. With 4 bases removed from V and 7 bases from J, the gap between germline ends came to 25 bases. The germline gives CDR1 KGHSH, CDR2 LQKENI. CDR3 loop: CASSLNILKDPRTEKLFF. The CDR3 DNA reads TGTGCCAGCTCACTAAATATTTTAAAGGACCCACGGACTGAAAAACTGTTTTTT.

This clone was observed a few times. The V call is TRBV20-1, the J call TRBJ1-2; D may be TRBD1 (5 bases). The CDR3 has 11 amino acids. CDR1 is DFQATT and CDR2 is SNEGSKA in the germline V gene (reference sequence). V lost 4 bases and J 6 bases, leaving 9 bases between the germline ends. The CDR3 region has the DNA TGCAGTGCTAAGACAGTCAATGGCTACACCTTC. It is translated as CSAKTVNGYTF.

This clone was picked up a small number of times. V usage is TRBV20-1 and J usage is TRBJ1-3; D is unresolved. The ends were cut back, 3 bases at V and 0 bases at J, with 9 bases in the middle. The CDR3 consists of 14 residues. Germline CDR1 and CDR2: DFQATT and SNEGSKA (reference sequence). The chain's CDR3 is CSASTRHSGNTIYF. In DNA form, the CDR3 reads TGCAGTGCTAGTACCAGGCACTCTGGAAACACCATATATTTT.

This clone was observed a single time. The chain couples TRBV24-1 to TRBJ1-2, with 9 bases lining up with TRBD1. V lost 5 bases and J lost 8; bases outside the gene matches: 11. The CDR3 extends over 15 amino acids. Germline V CDR1 and CDR2: KGHDR, SFDVKD. CDR3: CATSGPDRGENGYTF. The CDR3 DNA reads as TGTGCCACCAGTGGGCCGGACAGGGGAGAGAACGGCTACACCTTC.

This sequence joins TRBV3-1 (or the pseudogene TRBV3-2) and TRBJ2-1, with 12 nucleotides matching TRBD2. Unmatched junction bases numbered 3, after V lost 2 bases and J lost 7 bases. The germline V gene has CDR1 LGHDT and CDR2 YNNKEL (reference sequence). This CDR3 contains 15 residues. The CDR3 spells CASSQLAGGLNEQFF. The CDR3 DNA follows: TGTGCCAGCAGCCAACTAGCGGGGGGGCTAAATGAGCAGTTCTTC.

In DNA form, the CDR3 reads TGTGCCAGCAGTACTCCCCTCAGCGGGGTCGGGGAGCTGTTTTTT. This sequence encodes CASSTPLSGVGELFF. The rearrangement joins TRBV28 to TRBJ2-2; 7 bases fit TRBD2. The CDR3 consists of 15 residues. Losses at the gene ends were 5 bases for V and 7 bases for J; bases not matched to a gene: 10. Looked up from germline, CDR1 is MDHEN and CDR2 is SYDVKM.

The sample holds one count of this clone. The chain employs TRBV6-1 and TRBJ1-6; D gene ambiguous. Germline CDR1 is MNHNS and CDR2 is SASEGT. The ends were cut back, 2 bases at V and 7 bases at J, with 6 bases in the middle. The CDR3 totals 13 residues. The CDR3: CASSEQNNSPLHF. CDR3 in DNA: TGTGCCAGCAGTGAACAGAACAATTCACCCCTCCACTTT.

The J gene is TRBJ1-3, the V gene TRBV4-2; 7 bases are a match to TRBD1. Unmatched junction bases numbered 13, after V lost 0 bases and J lost 2 bases. The CDR3 extends over 19 amino acids. CDR1 LGHNA and CDR2 YNFKEQ come from the germline V gene. The DNA of the CDR3 is TGTGCCAGCAGCCAAGACACATCGAGGGGGCAGGTTCCTGGAAACACCATATATTTT. This codes for CASSQDTSRGQVPGNTIYF.

This chain links TRBV7-9 with TRBJ1-1, with D possibly matching TRBD1 (5 bases). Germline V gene data show CDR1 as SEHNR and CDR2 as FQNEAQ (reference sequence). The CDR3 contains 15 residues. The ends were cut back, 7 bases at V and 8 bases at J, with 23 bases in the middle. CDR3 in amino acids: CASTPGQGVTSEAFF. CDR3 in DNA: TGTGCCAGCACCCCAGGGCAGGGAGTGACGTCCGAAGCTTTCTTT.

This clone was found once. The V call is TRBV7-8, the J call TRBJ2-2; 8 bases fit TRBD2. Trimming at V came to 2 bases and at J to 8 bases, leaving 7 bases not matched to a gene. Germline loops: CDR1 SGHVS, CDR2 FQNEAQ. The CDR3 sequence is 15 residues long. The CDR3 coding sequence is TGTGCCAGCAGCTTATCAAGCGGGGGATTAGGGGAGCTGTTTTTT. This gives the protein CASSLSSGGLGELFF.

This sequence joins TRBV18 and TRBJ2-3; TRBD1 or TRBD2 may be the D gene (5 bases each). The CDR3 extends over 15 amino acids. V lost 1 base to trimming and J lost 2 bases, with 10 bases between them. Germline V gene sequence: CDR1 KGHSH, CDR2 LQKENI. In DNA, the CDR3 is TGTGCCAGCTCACCACTCAGGGAGCTCACAGATACGCAGTATTTT. Translation gives CASSPLRELTDTQYF.

The CDR3 reads CASSVHAGLETQYF. The CDR3 DNA reads TGTGCCAGCAGTGTCCACGCGGGGTTAGAGACCCAGTACTTC. The chain is built from TRBV2 and TRBJ2-5; TRBD2 might be the D (6 bases). V was trimmed by 4 bases and J by 4 bases, leaving 13 bases between them. The germline gives CDR1 SNHLY, CDR2 FYNNEI. This CDR3 spans 14 amino acids.

The chain couples TRBV2 to TRBJ1-1; 7 nucleotides match TRBD1. Germline assignment: CDR1 SNHLY and CDR2 FYNNEI. The CDR3 extends over 14 amino acids. The ends lost 8 bases at V and 5 bases at J; junction bases unmatched: 11. In DNA form, the CDR3 reads TGTGCCAGCTTTAAAACAGGGGCCAGGACTGAAGCTTTCTTT. The encoded protein is CASFKTGARTEAFF.

The chain carries TRBV11-2 and TRBJ1-1; no clear D. Germline V gives CDR1 SGHAT, CDR2 FQNNGV. Between the trimmed V and J ends, which lost 6 bases and 0 bases, there was a span of 8 bases. The CDR3 runs 13 residues. The CDR3 spells CASRSTVNTEAFF. CDR3 in DNA: TGTGCCAGCAGATCTACAGTGAACACTGAAGCTTTCTTT. Variable domain in full (rest from reference TRBV11-2 and TRBJ1-1): EAGVAQSPRYKIIEKRQSVAFWCNPISGHATLYWYQQILGQGPKLLIQFQNNGVVDDSQLPKDRFSAERLKGVDSTLKIQPAKLEDSAVYLCASRSTVNTEAFFGQGTRLTVV.

This clone appeared a few times. V and J are TRBV2 and TRBJ2-3; 8 bases map to TRBD1. The germline V gene has CDR1 SNHLY and CDR2 FYNNEI. J lost 6 bases, V lost 5 bases, and 4 bases had no gene match. This CDR3 is built from 13 residues. The CDR3 DNA reads TGTGCCAGCAGTCCTAACAGGGGGGATACGCAGTATTTT. It is translated as CASSPNRGDTQYF.

The rearrangement joins TRBV5-8 to TRBJ1-1; D gene unclear. This CDR3 comprises 14 residues. V dropped 2 bases and J dropped 4 bases, with 12 bases sitting between them. Germline V gene lookup returns CDR1 SGHTS and CDR2 YDEGEE. The CDR3 DNA reads as TGTGCCAGCAGCTTTCGCGAGGGTGGCACTGAAGCTTTCTTT. Its translation is CASSFREGGTEAFF.

This chain joins TRBV12-3 or TRBV12-4 and TRBJ1-2; D is undetermined. The CDR3 is made up of 13 amino acids. Trimming removed 0 bases at V and 5 bases at J, with 7 bases between. In nucleotides, the CDR3 is TGTGCCAGCAGTTTAGCCGCCCGATATGGCTACACCTTC. It translates to CASSLAARYGYTF.

DNA of the CDR3: TGTGCCAGCAGCCAAGTTCTCTATAATTCACCCCTCCACTTT. Its protein product is CASSQVLYNSPLHF. The chain employs TRBV3-1 (or the pseudogene TRBV3-2) and TRBJ1-6; unclear D gene. V was shortened by 1 base and J by 3 bases, with 4 bases between the two germline ends. CDR3 length: 14 residues. Per the germline V gene, CDR1 is LGHDT and CDR2 is YNNKEL (reference sequence).

The gene calls are TRBV3-1 (or the pseudogene TRBV3-2) and TRBJ1-2; 9 nucleotides agree with TRBD1. Germline CDR1 reads LGHDT; CDR2 reads YNNKEL (reference sequence). V was clipped by 5 bases and J by 5 bases; unmatched bases: 9. There are 15 residues in the CDR3. CDR3 nucleotide sequence: TGTGCCAGCAGCGCCGACGGGACAGGGAGGTATGGCTACACCTTC. This translates into CASSADGTGRYGYTF.

The chain recombines TRBV6-2 or TRBV6-3 with TRBJ1-4; 7 nucleotides line up with TRBD1. Germline V gene sequence: CDR1 MNHEY, CDR2 SVGEGT. CDR3 length: 14 amino acids. V was pared by 4 bases and J by 7 bases, with 6 bases of the junction left unmatched. CDR3 nucleotide sequence: TGTGCCAGCAGTTTAACAGGGGCCGGTGAAAAACTGTTTTTT. It codes for CASSLTGAGEKLFF.